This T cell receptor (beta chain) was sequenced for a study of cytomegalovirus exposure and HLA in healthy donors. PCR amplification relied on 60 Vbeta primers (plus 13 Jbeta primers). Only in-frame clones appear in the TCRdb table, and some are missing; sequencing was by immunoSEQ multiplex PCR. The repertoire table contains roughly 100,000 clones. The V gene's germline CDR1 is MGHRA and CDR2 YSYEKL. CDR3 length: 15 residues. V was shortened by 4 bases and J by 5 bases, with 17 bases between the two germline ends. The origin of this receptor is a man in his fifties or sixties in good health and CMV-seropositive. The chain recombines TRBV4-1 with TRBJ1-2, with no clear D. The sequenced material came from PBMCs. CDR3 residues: CASSPSSPAAYGYTF. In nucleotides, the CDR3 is TGCGCCAGCAGCCCCTCGAGCCCAGCAGCGTATGGCTACACCTTC.